What follows are 14 T cell receptor beta chains derived from one specimen sequenced in a study of cytomegalovirus exposure and HLA in healthy donors. PCR was performed using 60 Vbeta and 13 Jbeta primers. Measured with immunoSEQ multiplex PCR; TCRdb has only the in-frame clones, and not every one. Of approximately 93,000 clones in the sample, approximately 83% were seen once. Sequenced: PBMCs. The receptors derive from a man aged 50 or older in good health and CMV-seronegative.

The V and J genes are TRBV7-2 and TRBJ2-2, with D possibly matching TRBD2 (7 bases). This CDR3 is built from 16 residues. Germline CDR1 SGHTA, CDR2 FQGNSA. Trimming stripped 5 bases from V and 0 bases from J, with 13 bases between. CDR3 DNA: TGTGCCAGCAGCCGTTCGGGGGGCGCGAACACCGGGGAGCTGTTTTTT. The encoded protein is CASSRSGGANTGELFF.

This clone was seen once. V usage is TRBV7-2 and J usage is TRBJ2-7, with TRBD2 as a possible D gene (6 bases). V dropped 1 base and J dropped 4 bases, with 17 bases sitting between them. This CDR3 comprises 16 residues. The germline V gene encodes CDR1 SGHTA and CDR2 FQGNSA. Here the CDR3 reads CASSLGSGSYGYEQYF. CDR3 nucleotide sequence: TGTGCCAGCAGCTTAGGTTCCGGGAGTTATGGATACGAGCAGTACTTC.

The chain couples TRBV28 to TRBJ1-2; D is perhaps TRBD1 (5 bases). The CDR3 runs 12 residues. The V and J ends lost 6 bases and 7 bases respectively, with 12 bases between them. The germline gives CDR1 MDHEN, CDR2 SYDVKM. CDR3 protein: CASRPGGSGYTF. As DNA, the CDR3 is TGTGCCAGCAGACCCGGGGGAAGTGGCTACACCTTC.

The gene calls are TRBV29-1 and TRBJ2-1; D uncertain. Germline CDR1 and CDR2: SQVTM and ANQGSEA. There are 12 residues in the CDR3. The V gene lost 5 bases and the J gene lost 4 bases, with 9 bases spanning the gap. CDR3 residues: CSVSIGYNEQFF. In nucleotides, the CDR3 is TGCAGCGTTTCAATCGGGTACAATGAGCAGTTCTTC.

The chain couples TRBV4-2 to TRBJ2-1, with D possibly being TRBD2 (6 bases). Germline CDR1 reads LGHNA; CDR2 reads YNFKEQ. This CDR3 has 16 residues. Deletions cut 1 base from V and 3 bases from J, with 13 bases between. Here the CDR3 DNA reads TGTGCCAGCAGCCAAGTGACGGGAGCGAACTACAATGAGCAGTTCTTC. Its protein is CASSQVTGANYNEQFF.

The V call is TRBV6-1, the J call TRBJ2-1; 11 bases fit TRBD2. Germline trimming cut 7 bases from V and 3 bases from J; bases unmatched to any gene: 5. The length of the CDR3 is 15 residues. Germline assignment: CDR1 MNHNS and CDR2 SASEGT. The CDR3 protein is CASNPGLAVYNEQFF. CDR3 sequence (DNA): TGTGCCAGCAACCCGGGACTAGCGGTCTACAATGAGCAGTTCTTC.

The chain recombines TRBV7-9 with TRBJ1-3; no definite D call. The ends were cut back, 3 bases at V and 0 bases at J, with 9 bases in the middle. The CDR3 is 15 residues long. CDR1 and CDR2 from the germline V gene are SEHNR and FQNEAQ (reference sequence). The chain's CDR3 is CASSFDMSSGNTIYF. Written as DNA, the CDR3 is TGTGCCAGCAGCTTCGACATGAGCTCTGGAAACACCATATATTTT.

The chain couples TRBV19 to TRBJ2-4, with a tentative D call TRBD2 (6 bases). The CDR3 loop spans 12 amino acids. Looked up from germline, CDR1 is LNHDA and CDR2 is SQIVND (reference sequence). V shed 3 bases and J shed 6 bases, with 6 bases lying between them. The CDR3 DNA is TGTGCCAGTAGTATGGGACTAAACATTCAGTACTTC. It yields the protein CASSMGLNIQYF.

This chain uses TRBV6-5 with TRBJ2-2; D is ambiguous. The germline V and J ends were trimmed by 4 bases and 6 bases, with 3 bases remaining between them. Germline lookup yields CDR1 MNHEY and CDR2 SVGAGI. The CDR3 is made up of 11 amino acids. The CDR3 loop is CASSSAGELFF. The CDR3 DNA follows: TGTGCCAGCAGTTCCGCCGGGGAGCTGTTTTTT.

CDR3 nucleotides: TGCGCCAGCACCCAGGGACAGGGGGACCAAGAGACCCAGTACTTC. Translation: CASTQGQGDQETQYF. The V call is TRBV23-1, the J call TRBJ2-5, with 11 bases fitting TRBD1. TRBV23-1 is an ORF, and what it does is uncertain. The CDR3 sequence is 15 residues long. After removal of 7 bases from V and 0 bases from J, the junction contained 4 bases not matched to a gene.

The J gene is TRBJ2-1, the V gene TRBV19; 8 bases align to TRBD1. This CDR3 is 17 amino acids long. Trimming removed 2 bases from V and 3 bases from J; junction bases left unmatched: 9. CDR1 and CDR2 from the germline V gene are LNHDA and SQIVND (reference sequence). DNA for the CDR3: TGTGCCAGTAGTATAAGATTTCCAGGGGGCGTCTACAATGAGCAGTTCTTC. Translating gives CASSIRFPGGVYNEQFF. The full variable domain, its missing parts supplied by reference TRBV19 and TRBJ2-1, is DGGITQSPKYLFRKEGQNVTLSCEQNLNHDAMYWYRQDPGQGLRLIYYSQIVNDFQKGDIAEGYSVSREKKESFPLTVTSAQKNPTAFYLCASSIRFPGGVYNEQFFGPGTRLTVL.

The V gene is TRBV11-2, the J gene TRBJ2-3, with 8 bases fitting TRBD2. Germline V gene lookup returns CDR1 SGHAT and CDR2 FQNNGV. The length of the CDR3 is 15 residues. Trimming cost V 6 bases and J 2 bases; bases outside gene matches: 7. CDR3 bases: TGTGCCAGCAGGATAATAGCGGGGTTCACAGATACGCAGTATTTT. This gives the protein CASRIIAGFTDTQYF. Filled out from reference TRBV11-2 and TRBJ2-3, the complete variable domain reads EAGVAQSPRYKIIEKRQSVAFWCNPISGHATLYWYQQILGQGPKLLIQFQNNGVVDDSQLPKDRFSAERLKGVDSTLKIQPAKLEDSAVYLCASRIIAGFTDTQYFGPGTRLTVL.

The V call is TRBV5-1, the J call TRBJ2-1; 9 nucleotides align to TRBD1. V lost 3 bases to trimming and J lost 1 base; unmatched junction nucleotides: 2. Germline-derived CDR1 and CDR2 are SGHRS and YFSETQ. The CDR3 is 15 residues long. The CDR3 sequence: CASSSGQGSYNEQFF. As DNA, the CDR3 is TGCGCCAGCAGCTCGGGACAGGGATCCTACAATGAGCAGTTCTTC. Variable domain in full (rest from reference TRBV5-1 and TRBJ2-1): KAGVTQTPRYLIKTRGQQVTLSCSPISGHRSVSWYQQTPGQGLQFLFEYFSETQRNKGNFPGRFSGRQFSNSRSEMNVSTLELGDSALYLCASSSGQGSYNEQFFGPGTRLTVL.

The gene calls are TRBV29-1 and TRBJ2-7, with 11 positions matching TRBD2. The trim removed 0 bases at V and 9 bases at J, leaving 7 bases unmatched. Germline V lookup: CDR1 SQVTM, CDR2 ANQGSEA. The CDR3 is 14 amino acids. In DNA, the CDR3 is TGCAGCGTTGAAGATCGGACTAGCGGGCCCCTGCAGTACTTC. Protein product: CSVEDRTSGPLQYF.